This T cell receptor (beta chain) was profiled in a study of blood T cell repertoires in COVID-19. The CDR3 covers 15 residues. Germline V gene sequence: CDR1 SEHNR, CDR2 FQNEAQ (reference sequence). V was clipped by 4 bases and J by 5 bases; unmatched bases: 10. Assay: immunoSEQ multiplex PCR; the TCRdb copy retains only in-frame clones and omits some. This sample has 210,000 or so clones, with approximately 85% found just once. Sequencing was carried out using peripheral blood. The TCR sequence derives from a man aged 50-60 years with COVID-19, enrolled during active disease. The chain employs TRBV7-9 and TRBJ2-7; 8 bases align to TRBD1. The CDR3 DNA follows: TGTGCCAGCAGCTCCTCCCCAGGGGGCCCCCACGAGCAGTACTTC. It is translated as CASSSSPGGPHEQYF.